This record looks at one T cell receptor (beta chain) sequence and its context. Time point given: cycle 4 day 1 (C4D1), after 6 weeks of nivolumab. Every single patient, without exception, relapsed after autologous stem cell transplantation, and brentuximab vedotin exposure varied. The data derive from a study of PD-1 blockade in classical Hodgkin lymphoma. This table comes from immunoSEQ multiplex PCR, and its TCRdb copy is limited to in-frame clones, with some not included. The repertoire includes tens of thousands of clones, roughly nine tenths of them detected once, and 10% sits in the top ten. Germline lookup yields CDR1 KGHSY and CDR2 FQNENV. V lost 4 bases and J lost 7, with 14 bases in between. The CDR3 runs 14 residues.

Sequenced here: peripheral blood mononuclear cells (PBMCs), sampled before the fourth cycle of nivolumab. This TCR came from a human donor with classical Hodgkin lymphoma. The J gene is TRBJ1-5, the V gene TRBV16, with TRBD1 as a possible D gene (5 bases). CDR3 sequence (DNA): TGTGCCAGCAGCCCGACAGTAACTGGGCAGCCCCAGCATTTT. Its translation is CASSPTVTGQPQHF.